This T cell receptor beta chain came from a study of blood T cell repertoires in COVID-19. About the study: Sites across the United States, Italy and Spain contributed samples from acute and convalescent COVID-19. From T cells, B-cell-depleted T cells, or PBMCs came the material, which was cDNA or gDNA.

A Seattle source enrolled patients during active infection and followed them longitudinally. The CDR3 has 12 amino acids. V was shortened by 7 bases and J by 4 bases, with 9 bases between the two germline ends. Germline-derived CDR1 and CDR2 are SGHNT and YYREEE (reference sequence). In the source study's methods: Reference gene primer amplification gave nucleated cell count estimates. TCRdb's copy holds only in-frame clones and misses some; the assay was immunoSEQ multiplex PCR. The V and J calls and the clone size are those of that table, but D and trimming were determined from the DNA. The data show fewer than 350,000 clones, 86% seen once.

The material sequenced was peripheral blood. The origin of this receptor is a woman aged 30 to 39 with COVID-19, enrolled during active disease. This sequence joins TRBV5-4 and TRBJ2-1, with D possibly TRBD2 on 5 matching bases. The chain's CDR3 is CASGLAYNEQFF. CDR3 DNA: TGTGCCAGCGGCCTAGCTTACAATGAGCAGTTCTTC.